One sample yielded the 22 T cell receptor beta chains listed below, sequenced in a study of CD8+CD57+ T cells in acquired aplastic anemia. Patients selected for sequencing had displayed CD8+CD57+ cell expansion by flow cytometry. The template used for profiling TCR beta VDJ and CDR3 was genomic DNA. A single record per CDR3 protein comes from TCRdb applying MiXCR to the reads. The repertoire holds hundreds of thousands of distinct CDR3 sequences, with roughly 34% as singletons. The sequenced sample consisted of sorted CD4+, CD8+, or CD8+CD57+ T cells (not recorded which) from PBMCs. The origin of the receptors is a human donor with aplastic anemia.

The chain recombines TRBV18 with TRBJ2-7; tentatively, D is TRBD1 (6 bases). The germline V gene encodes CDR1 KGHSH and CDR2 LQKENI. There are 15 residues in the CDR3. Trimming shortened V by 6 bases and J by 3 bases, and 18 bases separated the two germline ends. CDR3 residues: CASSYQGRGDYEQYF. The DNA for the CDR3 is TGTGCCAGCTCGTACCAGGGCAGGGGAGACTACGAGCAGTACTTC.

Concerning this clonotype: A much larger clone differs by one base, so this may be a read error. This chain uses TRBV2 with TRBJ1-5; D gene ambiguous. Per germline, CDR1 SNHLY and CDR2 FYNNEI. CDR3 length: 12 amino acids. CDR3 DNA sequence: TGTGCCTGCAGTAAACGACCTCAGCCCCAGCATTTT. Its protein product is CACSKRPQPQHF.

This clonotype was seen only a few times. The genes are TRBV25-1 and TRBJ2-5; D not certain. V was pared by 4 bases and J by 1 base, with 10 bases between. The germline V gene has CDR1 MGHDK and CDR2 SYGVNS. The length of the CDR3 is 14 residues. The CDR3 spells CASSASRFQETQYF. The CDR3 DNA reads TGTGCCAGCAGTGCCTCCCGGTTCCAAGAGACCCAGTACTTC.

At least ten counts were recorded for this clonotype. The V gene is TRBV29-1, the J gene TRBJ1-1, with TRBD1 identical over 7 bases. The CDR3 runs to 13 residues. Per the germline V gene, CDR1 is SQVTM and CDR2 is ANQGSEA. The junction had 10 bases not matched to a gene; V was cut back by 7 bases and J by 5 bases. CDR3 protein: CSGSPAGGTEAFF. The CDR3, as DNA: TGCAGCGGCTCCCCAGCAGGGGGAACTGAAGCTTTCTTT. Using reference TRBV29-1 and TRBJ1-1 for the parts outside the CDR3, the full variable domain is SAVISQKPSRDICQRGTSLTIQCQVDSQVTMMFWYRQQPGQSLTLIATANQGSEATYESGFVIDKFPISRPNLTFSTLTVSNMSPEDSSIYLCSGSPAGGTEAFFGQGTRLTVV.

The chain is built from TRBV25-1 and TRBJ2-5; perhaps TRBD1 as D (6 bases). V was cut by 5 bases and J by 5 bases, with 15 bases left in between. Germline-derived CDR1 and CDR2 are MGHDK and SYGVNS. CDR3 length: 14 residues. CDR3 DNA: TGTGCCAGCAGTTTCAACAGGGCAGGTGAGACCCAGTACTTC. It codes for CASSFNRAGETQYF.

This clonotype has at least ten counts. This chain's CDR3 is CASSLSSSGNTIYF. CDR3 nucleotide sequence: TGTGCCAGCAGCTTGAGCTCCTCTGGAAACACCATATATTTT. The rearrangement links TRBV5-4 to TRBJ1-3, with unresolved D. Trimming took 1 base from V and 0 from J, leaving 5 bases between them. The CDR3 totals 14 residues. Looked up from germline, CDR1 is SGHNT and CDR2 is YYREEE (reference sequence).

This clonotype was observed many times. This chain uses TRBV7-2 with TRBJ2-7; D ambiguous. V was clipped by 1 base and J by 2 bases, with 9 bases between them. Looked up from germline, CDR1 is SGHTA and CDR2 is FQGNSA. The CDR3 is 14 amino acids. CDR3 nucleotides: TGTGCCAGCAGCTTAGGCCCTTATACCTACGAGCAGTACTTC. Translated, it gives CASSLGPYTYEQYF.

The V and J genes are TRBV7-6 and TRBJ2-7, with D maybe TRBD1 (6 bases). Trimming cost V 5 bases and J 0 bases, with 8 bases left between them. This CDR3 is 13 amino acids long. The V gene's germline CDR1 is SGHVS and CDR2 FNYEAQ. The CDR3: CASSQGSSYEQYV. Written as DNA, the CDR3 is TGTGCCAGCAGCCAGGGGAGCTCCTACGAGCAGTACGTC.

This clonotype occurred many times. The chain is built from TRBV2 and TRBJ1-6; D not certain. Germline V CDR1 and CDR2: SNHLY, FYNNEI. V was trimmed by 5 bases and J by 4 bases, leaving 12 bases between them. The CDR3 loop spans 15 amino acids. CDR3: CASSPGTSYNSPLHF. In DNA, the CDR3 is TGTGCCAGCAGTCCCGGAACCTCATATAATTCACCCCTCCACTTT.

The genes are TRBV25-1 and TRBJ2-7, with 8 bases fitting TRBD2. This CDR3 region has 16 residues. Germline trimming cut 5 bases from V and 4 bases from J; bases unmatched to any gene: 13. Germline V gene lookup returns CDR1 MGHDK and CDR2 SYGVNS. The CDR3 protein is CASSPFRAGGRYEQYF. DNA for the CDR3: TGTGCCAGCAGTCCATTCCGTGCGGGGGGACGGTACGAGCAGTACTTC.

V is TRBV5-1 and J is TRBJ1-6; 7 bases are a match to TRBD1. The ends lost 4 bases at V and 0 bases at J; junction bases unmatched: 13. CDR1 is SGHRS and CDR2 is YFSETQ in the germline V gene. The CDR3 sequence is 19 residues long. As DNA, the CDR3 is TGCGCCAGCAGCCCCTCGGGCAGGGGGATGGGCTCCTATAATTCACCCCTCCACTTT. Translating it yields CASSPSGRGMGSYNSPLHF. The full variable domain, its missing parts supplied by reference TRBV5-1 and TRBJ1-6, is KAGVTQTPRYLIKTRGQQVTLSCSPISGHRSVSWYQQTPGQGLQFLFEYFSETQRNKGNFPGRFSGRQFSNSRSEMNVSTLELGDSALYLCASSPSGRGMGSYNSPLHFGNGTRLTVT.

This clonotype has a handful of counts. The chain links TRBV5-5 to TRBJ2-5, with unresolved D. With 0 bases removed from V and 3 bases from J, the gap between germline ends came to 18 bases. The CDR3 has 17 residues. In germline, CDR1 is SGHKS, CDR2 YYEKEE (reference sequence). The DNA of the CDR3 is TGTGCCAGCAGCTTGGCCGGGTACAGCTACCGAAAAGAGACCCAGTACTTC. Protein: CASSLAGYSYRKETQYF.

In its sample, this clonotype was seen a few times. Compared with germline, one end of the junction differs, possibly owing to a read error. This rearrangement joins TRBV7-7 to TRBJ2-2; D not resolved. This CDR3 has 13 residues. CDR1 SSHAT and CDR2 FNYEAQ come from the germline V gene (reference sequence). The CDR3 loop reads CASSLEDTGELFF. CDR3 nucleotide sequence: TGTGCTAGCAGCTTAGAGGACACCGGGGAGCTGTTTTTT. Complete variable domain (other parts from reference TRBV7-7 and TRBJ2-2): GAGVSQSPRYKVTKRGQDVTLRCDPISSHATLYWYQQALGQGPEFLTYFNYEAQPDKSGLPSDRFSAERPEGSISTLTIQRTEQRDSAMYRCASSLEDTGELFFGEGSRLTVL.

The chain recombines TRBV10-3 with TRBJ2-1; D might be TRBD1 (6 bases). The germline V and J ends were trimmed by 3 bases and 15 bases, with 18 bases remaining between them. CDR1 ENHRY and CDR2 SYGVKD come from the germline V gene. The CDR3 runs to 13 residues. CDR3 coding DNA: TGTGCCATCAGTGAAAGGATTGCGGACAGATTGTTCTTC. Its translation is CAISERIADRLFF.

The chain recombines TRBV2 with TRBJ2-2; 8 nucleotides align to TRBD1. CDR1 and CDR2 from the germline V gene are SNHLY and FYNNEI. The CDR3 consists of 16 residues. V was clipped by 7 bases and J by 4 bases; unmatched bases: 11. CDR3 amino acids: CASIQGDRWGTGELFF. CDR3 DNA: TGTGCCAGCATCCAAGGGGACAGGTGGGGCACCGGGGAGCTGTTTTTT.

This clonotype was counted only a few times. The V call is TRBV29-1, the J call TRBJ2-7; TRBD1 matches at 8 bases. The V and J ends lost 5 bases and 0 bases, in that order; junction bases with no gene match: 6. The CDR3 has 14 residues. The germline CDR1 and CDR2 sequences are SQVTM and ANQGSEA. The CDR3 loop reads CSVTGQGLSYEQYF. The CDR3 nucleotides read TGCAGCGTTACAGGACAGGGCCTCTCCTACGAGCAGTACTTC.

As to this clonotype: This may be a read error, as it is one base from a much larger clone. The chain has TRBV5-1 and TRBJ1-2; tentative D call: TRBD1 (5 bases). CDR1 SGHRS and CDR2 YFSETQ come from the germline V gene. The CDR3 consists of 13 residues. CDR3 residues: CASSFNGDYGHTF. The CDR3 DNA reads TGCGCCAGCAGCTTCAACGGGGACTATGGCCACACCTTC.

This clonotype appeared many times. The chain employs TRBV7-2 and TRBJ1-5; D gene unclear. The germline gives CDR1 SGHTA, CDR2 FQGNSA. Trimming took 4 bases from V and 5 from J, leaving 12 bases between them. The CDR3 consists of 14 residues. CDR3 in DNA: TGTGCCAGCAGCTCTCGGACGGCCGATCAGCCCCAGCATTTT. Its protein product is CASSSRTADQPQHF.

There are many counts of this clonotype. The chain links TRBV7-9 to TRBJ1-1; 10 nucleotides match TRBD1. The junction had 4 bases not matched to a gene; V was cut back by 5 bases and J by 4 bases. Per germline, CDR1 SEHNR and CDR2 FQNEAQ (reference sequence). The CDR3 spans 14 residues. The CDR3 DNA reads as TGTGCCAGCAGCAAAGGGACAGGGGCCACTGAAGCTTTCTTT. Protein product: CASSKGTGATEAFF.

This clonotype was counted many times. The rearrangement uses TRBV12-3 or TRBV12-4 and TRBJ2-5; possibly TRBD2 for D (5 bases). The CDR3 is made up of 15 amino acids. The ends were cut back, 5 bases at V and 1 base at J, with 14 bases in the middle. Written as DNA, the CDR3 is TGTGCCAGCAGTGGTACGCCAGCGGCCCAAGAGACCCAGTACTTC. Protein product: CASSGTPAAQETQYF.

In this sample, this clonotype turned up many times. The V gene is TRBV19, the J gene TRBJ2-7; TRBD2 agrees at 8 bases. The CDR3 runs 17 residues. V lost 6 bases, J lost 6 bases, and 19 bases stayed unmatched. Germline CDR1 is LNHDA and CDR2 is SQIVND (reference sequence). The CDR3 reads CASRTTRSGVGSGEQYF. The CDR3 DNA reads as TGTGCCAGTAGGACAACCCGTAGCGGGGTTGGCAGCGGCGAGCAGTACTTC.

This clonotype was counted ten times or more. The rearrangement joins TRBV29-1 to TRBJ2-5, with D possibly matching TRBD2 (6 bases). This CDR3 is built from 14 residues. The germline gives CDR1 SQVTM, CDR2 ANQGSEA. The ends were cut back, 8 bases at V and 2 bases at J, with 18 bases in the middle. This CDR3 reads CSSMLPGGQETQYF. Here the CDR3 DNA reads TGCAGCTCTATGCTTCCCGGGGGACAAGAGACCCAGTACTTC.